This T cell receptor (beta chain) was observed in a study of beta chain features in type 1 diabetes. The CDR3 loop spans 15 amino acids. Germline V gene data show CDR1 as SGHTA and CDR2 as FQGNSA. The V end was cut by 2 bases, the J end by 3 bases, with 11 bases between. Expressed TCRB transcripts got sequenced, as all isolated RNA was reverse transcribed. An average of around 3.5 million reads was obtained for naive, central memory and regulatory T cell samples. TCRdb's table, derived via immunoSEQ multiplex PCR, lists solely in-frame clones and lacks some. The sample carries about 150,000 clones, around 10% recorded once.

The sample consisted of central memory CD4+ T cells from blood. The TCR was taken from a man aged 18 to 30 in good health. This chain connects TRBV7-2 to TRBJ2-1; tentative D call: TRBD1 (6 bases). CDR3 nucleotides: TGTGCCAGCAGCTTACAGGGGTCTTTCTACAATGAGCAGTTCTTC. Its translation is CASSLQGSFYNEQFF.